These 13 T cell receptor beta chains were all obtained from the same sample, sequenced in a study. One entry per CDR3 protein, called by TCRdb with MiXCR from the RT-PCR reads. The table lists 650,000 to 800,000 distinct CDR3 sequences, 11% to 15% of them singletons. Material: memory CD4+ T cells from blood. These receptors all come from a female donor in good health, serving as a healthy control.

This clonotype came up many times. V is TRBV11-2 and J is TRBJ1-2, with D possibly matching TRBD1 (5 bases). CDR1 is SGHAT, CDR2 FQNNGV, per germline. The CDR3 extends over 16 amino acids. V was cut by 5 bases and J by 5 bases, with 21 bases left in between. This chain's CDR3 is CASSPRTRVGYYGYTF. The DNA for the CDR3 is TGTGCCAGCAGCCCCCGGACCAGGGTGGGGTATTATGGCTACACCTTC.

Turning to this clonotype: This may arise from a read error, as a much more abundant clone is one base away. The V and J genes are TRBV5-5 and TRBJ1-2, with D hard to call. This CDR3 spans 14 amino acids. Germline CDR1 and CDR2: SGHKS and YYEKEE (reference sequence). The CDR3 here is CASCLGSPNYGYTF. For the CDR3, the DNA is TGTGCCAGCTGCTTGGGCAGTCCCAACTATGGCTACACCTTC. The variable domain in full, with the rest retrieved from reference TRBV5-5 and TRBJ1-2, is DAGVTQSPTHLIKTRGQQVTLRCSPISGHKSVSWYQQVLGQGPQFIFQYYEKEERGRGNFPDRFSARQFPNYSSELNVNALLLGDSALYLCASCLGSPNYGYTFGSGTRLTVV.

J is TRBJ2-1 and V is TRBV10-3, with D maybe TRBD2 (6 bases). The CDR3 sequence is 12 residues long. CDR1 ENHRY and CDR2 SYGVKD come from the germline V gene. The V end was cut by 11 bases, the J end by 8 bases, with 16 bases between. The CDR3 reads CAAGGSHDEQFF. In nucleotides, the CDR3 is TGTGCCGCCGGAGGGAGTCATGATGAGCAGTTCTTC.

This clonotype has just a few counts. The chain links TRBV20-1 to TRBJ1-2; the match to TRBD1 covers 7 bases. This CDR3 has 15 residues. Trimming cost V 4 bases and J 6 bases; bases outside gene matches: 14. Germline assignment: CDR1 DFQATT and CDR2 SNEGSKA (reference sequence). CDR3 in amino acids: CSATYRGVQSNGYTF. CDR3 in DNA: TGCAGTGCTACTTACAGGGGAGTTCAGTCGAATGGCTACACCTTC.

The count of this clonotype is one. The chain joins TRBV4-2 to TRBJ2-7; D is uncertain. CDR1 is LGHNA, CDR2 YNFKEQ, per germline. The CDR3 sequence is 15 residues long. Between the trimmed V and J ends, which lost 1 base and 3 bases, there was a span of 13 bases. The CDR3 sequence: CASSQGAAESYEQYF. The CDR3 bases are TGTGCCAGCAGCCAAGGAGCAGCCGAGAGCTACGAGCAGTACTTC.

In this sample, this clonotype turned up a few times. This chain joins TRBV7-9 and TRBJ2-2; D is perhaps TRBD1 (6 bases). CDR1 is SEHNR and CDR2 is FQNEAQ in the germline V gene (reference sequence). V was pared by 6 bases and J by 1 base, with 12 bases between. The CDR3 covers 15 residues. The CDR3 DNA follows: TGTGCCAGCAGGCCACCGGGACAGAACACCGGGGAGCTGTTTTTT. It codes for CASRPPGQNTGELFF.

This clonotype was counted only a few times. The chain links TRBV11-2 to TRBJ1-1; no clear D. The CDR3 has 14 amino acids. Germline lookup yields CDR1 SGHAT and CDR2 FQNNGV. The ends were cut back, 3 bases at V and 0 bases at J, with 8 bases in the middle. CDR3 residues: CASSFEGLNTEAFF. The CDR3 coding sequence is TGTGCCAGCAGCTTTGAGGGCTTGAACACTGAAGCTTTCTTT. The entire variable domain, with the rest obtained from reference TRBV11-2 and TRBJ1-1, is as follows: EAGVAQSPRYKIIEKRQSVAFWCNPISGHATLYWYQQILGQGPKLLIQFQNNGVVDDSQLPKDRFSAERLKGVDSTLKIQPAKLEDSAVYLCASSFEGLNTEAFFGQGTRLTVV.

The V and J genes are TRBV29-1 and TRBJ2-1; D remains unclear. CDR3 length: 13 residues. Germline V gene data show CDR1 as SQVTM and CDR2 as ANQGSEA. V lost 1 base to trimming and J lost 4 bases, with 8 bases between them. The CDR3 here is CSVEVVAYNEQFF. The CDR3 DNA is TGCAGCGTTGAAGTTGTGGCTTACAATGAGCAGTTCTTC.

This clonotype came up a few times. The rearrangement joins TRBV7-6 to TRBJ2-2; TRBD2 matches 10 bases. V dropped 6 bases and J dropped 3; count of bases not matched to a gene: 7. CDR3 length: 16 amino acids. Looked up from germline, CDR1 is SGHVS and CDR2 is FNYEAQ. CDR3 residues: CASRRTSGIYTGELFF. The CDR3 nucleotides read TGTGCCAGCAGACGAACTAGCGGGATATACACCGGGGAGCTGTTTTTT.

This clonotype has a handful of counts. The chain couples TRBV20-1 to TRBJ1-1; possibly TRBD1 for D (6 bases). The V end was cut by 0 bases, the J end by 0 bases, with 8 bases between. Germline V gene data show CDR1 as DFQATT and CDR2 as SNEGSKA (reference sequence). The CDR3 is 14 amino acids. The DNA for the CDR3 is TGCAGTGCTAGAGATCAGGGGTTGAACACTGAAGCTTTCTTT. Its translation: CSARDQGLNTEAFF.

This clonotype was picked up a small number of times. V gene TRBV28 combines with J gene TRBJ1-5; D call uncertain. V lost 6 bases to trimming and J lost 5 bases, with 14 bases between them. This CDR3 spans 14 amino acids. Germline V gene sequence: CDR1 MDHEN, CDR2 SYDVKM. The CDR3 loop is CASRSAPAHQPQHF. CDR3 bases: TGTGCCAGCAGGTCAGCACCAGCACATCAGCCCCAGCATTTT.

The chain recombines TRBV20-1 with TRBJ1-5, with D maybe TRBD1 (5 bases). The CDR3 is made up of 13 amino acids. Germline V CDR1 and CDR2: DFQATT, SNEGSKA (reference sequence). Trimming took 4 bases from V and 4 from J, leaving 11 bases between them. CDR3 residues: CSAIPDSNQPQHF. In nucleotides, the CDR3 is TGCAGTGCTATCCCTGACAGTAATCAGCCCCAGCATTTT.

The CDR3 sequence: CASSQAGASGSYEQYF. CDR3 nucleotides: TGTGCCAGCAGCCAAGCTGGCGCTAGCGGGAGCTACGAGCAGTACTTC. The chain links TRBV3-1 to TRBJ2-7; 10 nucleotides agree with TRBD2. The CDR3 has 16 amino acids. The trim removed 1 base at V and 3 bases at J, leaving 6 bases unmatched. From germline, CDR1 is LGHDT and CDR2 YNNKEL (reference sequence).